The following is a T cell receptor (beta chain) sequence with its context. Its antigen is unidentified. TCRdb recomputed calls from the multiplex PCR reads with MiXCR, one row per CDR3 protein. Of about 220,000 distinct CDR3 sequences listed, about 34% are singletons. This CDR3 spans 15 amino acids. CDR1 and CDR2 from the germline V gene are SGHKS and YYEKEE (reference sequence). V was trimmed by 4 bases and J by 3 bases, leaving 13 bases between them. This entry belongs to a study of breast tumors, draining lymph nodes, adjacent tissues. Study-wide findings and caveats: Most tumor T cells seemingly derive from lymph node, then expand in tumor.

Axillary draining lymph nodes of breast cancer patients supplied the node samples. The chain employs TRBV5-5 and TRBJ2-2; D gene uncertain. This receptor was identified in a female donor with breast cancer. Some clones in this sample may be carry-over from other donors' samples. The sample consisted of axillary lymph node tissue. CDR3 DNA: TGTGCCAGCAGCCCGGGTTACGAGGACACCGGGGAGCTGTTTTTT. Amino acids: CASSPGYEDTGELFF.